Presented here are 29 T cell receptor beta chains from one specimen sequenced in a study of radiotherapy plus CTLA-4 blockade in lung cancer. Data came from immunoSEQ multiplex PCR; TCRdb stores just in-frame clones and leaves some out. The sample yields 90,000 to 100,000 clones, around 88% seen once. The source material was peripheral blood, sampled from a patient treated with radiotherapy plus ipilimumab. The receptors derive from a human donor with non-small cell lung cancer that progressed on radiotherapy plus ipilimumab.

Of note for this clone: The identical CDR3 is also encoded by other nucleotide sequences in the sample. CDR3 nucleotides: TGCGCCAGCAGCTTTCAAGAGACCCAGTACTTC. Protein product: CASSFQETQYF. The chain is built from TRBV5-1 and TRBJ2-5; D unresolved. This CDR3 has 11 residues. Germline V gene sequence: CDR1 SGHRS, CDR2 YFSETQ. V lost 2 bases to trimming and J lost 2 bases, with 1 base between them.

This chain links TRBV20-1 with TRBJ2-3; D call uncertain. This CDR3 spans 11 amino acids. Between the trimmed V and J ends, which lost 6 bases and 0 bases, there was a span of 4 bases. CDR1 and CDR2 (germline): DFQATT, SNEGSKA (reference sequence). CDR3 DNA sequence: TGCAGTGCCCTAAGCACAGATACGCAGTATTTT. This sequence encodes CSALSTDTQYF.

The gene calls are TRBV23-1 and TRBJ2-1; 7 nucleotides match TRBD2. TRBV23-1 is labeled an ORF, and its function is uncertain. The CDR3 is 16 amino acids. V trimming: 2 bases; J trimming: 6 bases; junction bases outside the gene matches: 10. The CDR3 DNA follows: TGCGCCAGCAGTCAAGGGATCGGGAGGCACGGCAATGAGCAGTTCTTC. It is translated as CASSQGIGRHGNEQFF.

The chain links TRBV6-1 to TRBJ2-5; no reliable D call. The DNA end is a closer match to TRBJ2-7, so the J assignment may be wrong. From germline, CDR1 is MNHNS and CDR2 SASEGT. CDR3 length: 15 residues. The CDR3 here is CASSADGPTIYEQYF. For the CDR3, the DNA is TGTGCCAGCAGTGCAGACGGGCCGACGATCTACGAGCAGTACTTC.

V and J are TRBV13 and TRBJ2-7, with D possibly matching TRBD2 (5 bases). CDR1 is PRHDT and CDR2 is FYEKMQ in the germline V gene (reference sequence). With 4 bases removed from V and 0 bases from J, the gap between germline ends came to 16 bases. There are 16 residues in the CDR3. CDR3 sequence (DNA): TGTGCCAGCAGCTATAAAGGACTGGGGAGCTCCTACGAGCAGTACTTC. It codes for CASSYKGLGSSYEQYF.

J is TRBJ2-2 and V is TRBV5-1, with D maybe TRBD2 (6 bases). There are 15 residues in the CDR3. Germline CDR1 is SGHRS and CDR2 is YFSETQ. Trimming cost V 4 bases and J 5 bases, with 15 bases left between them. Written as DNA, the CDR3 is TGCGCCAGCAGCCCCCAGATCGGGAGTACCGGGGAGCTGTTTTTT. This encodes CASSPQIGSTGELFF.

The rearrangement uses TRBV7-9 and TRBJ2-2; 9 bases map to TRBD1. Germline V CDR1 and CDR2: SEHNR, FQNEAQ (reference sequence). This CDR3 is built from 15 residues. The junction had 5 bases not matched to a gene; V was cut back by 5 bases and J by 4 bases. CDR3 sequence reads: CASSTQQGATGELFF. DNA for the CDR3: TGTGCCAGCAGCACACAACAGGGGGCCACCGGGGAGCTGTTTTTT.

J is TRBJ1-1 and V is TRBV30; no reliable D call. The CDR3 sequence is 14 residues long. Germline CDR1 and CDR2: GTSNPN and SVGIG (reference sequence). The V end was cut by 1 base, the J end by 1 base, with 10 bases between. The CDR3 reads CAWSANTWNTEAFF. The CDR3 bases are TGTGCCTGGAGTGCGAACACTTGGAACACTGAAGCTTTCTTT.

This rearrangement joins TRBV2 to TRBJ1-4, with 9 nucleotides matching TRBD1. Trimming cost V 8 bases and J 6 bases; bases outside gene matches: 7. CDR1 and CDR2 from the germline V gene are SNHLY and FYNNEI. The CDR3 contains 14 residues. CDR3 in DNA: TGTGCCAGCCGAGTGGACAGGGGTGATGAAAAACTGTTTTTT. Its protein product is CASRVDRGDEKLFF.

This chain connects TRBV7-6 to TRBJ2-1; TRBD1 matches at 8 bases. This CDR3 spans 14 amino acids. Unmatched junction bases numbered 3, after V lost 1 base and J lost 7 bases. Germline values: CDR1 SGHVS, CDR2 FNYEAQ. The CDR3: CASSLGTGWNEQFF. The CDR3 DNA sequence: TGTGCCAGCAGCTTAGGGACAGGGTGGAATGAGCAGTTCTTC.

As concerns this clone: Other nucleotide sequences from this sample produce the same CDR3. The chain recombines TRBV5-4 with TRBJ2-7, with D perhaps TRBD1 (5 bases). V was clipped by 3 bases and J by 6 bases, with 10 bases between them. Germline V gene lookup returns CDR1 SGHNT and CDR2 YYREEE (reference sequence). The CDR3 length is 12 residues. CDR3 loop: CASSSGFSEQYF. As DNA, the CDR3 is TGTGCCAGCAGCTCAGGGTTTTCCGAGCAGTACTTC. Drawing the rest from reference TRBV5-4 and TRBJ2-7, the complete variable domain is ETGVTQSPTHLIKTRGQQVTLRCSSQSGHNTVSWYQQALGQGPQFIFQYYREEENGRGNFPPRFSGLQFPNYSSELNVNALELDDSALYLCASSSGFSEQYFGPGTRLTVT.

The CDR3 reads CASSSSRLAGTYEQYF. The CDR3 DNA follows: TGTGCCAGCAGCTCCTCGCGACTAGCGGGAACCTACGAGCAGTACTTC. The chain recombines TRBV11-1 with TRBJ2-7, with TRBD2 identical over 11 bases. Germline V gene data show CDR1 as SGHAT and CDR2 as FQDESV (reference sequence). This CDR3 has 16 amino acids. Germline trimming cut 4 bases from V and 2 bases from J; bases unmatched to any gene: 7.

The chain links TRBV9 to TRBJ2-3; the match to TRBD1 covers 9 bases. J was trimmed by 4 bases and V by 2 bases; bases with no gene match: 5. CDR1 is SGDLS, CDR2 YYNGEE, per germline. The CDR3 length is 15 residues. DNA of the CDR3: TGTGCCAGCAGCGTTGCCGGGACAGGGCCAGATACGCAGTATTTT. Translated: CASSVAGTGPDTQYF. The full variable domain, rest sourced from reference TRBV9 and TRBJ2-3, is DSGVTQTPKHLITATGQRVTLRCSPRSGDLSVYWYQQSLDQGLQFLIQYYNGEERAKGNILERFSAQQFPDLHSELNLSSLELGDSALYFCASSVAGTGPDTQYFGPGTRLTVL.

This chain links TRBV19 with TRBJ2-6; no clear D. V lost 5 bases and J lost 2, with 10 bases in between. CDR1 and CDR2 (germline): LNHDA, SQIVND (reference sequence). The CDR3 runs to 15 residues. CDR3 sequence reads: CASSSTLTGANVLTF. CDR3 nucleotide sequence: TGTGCCAGTAGTTCCACACTGACTGGGGCCAACGTCCTGACTTTC.

This clone has just one count. The chain has TRBV5-1 and TRBJ2-5, with D tentatively TRBD1 or TRBD2 (5 bases each). Germline loops: CDR1 SGHRS, CDR2 YFSETQ. V dropped 0 bases and J dropped 7 bases, with 13 bases sitting between them. The CDR3 extends over 14 amino acids. CDR3 loop: CASSLAGFGATQYF. DNA of the CDR3: TGCGCCAGCAGCTTGGCGGGGTTTGGGGCGACCCAGTACTTC.

The V and J genes are TRBV7-3 and TRBJ2-6; D is possibly TRBD2 (5 bases). Germline CDR1 reads SGHTA; CDR2 reads FQGTGA. The V end was cut by 0 bases, the J end by 2 bases, with 17 bases between. The CDR3 is 19 amino acids. CDR3 in DNA: TGTGCCAGCAGCTTAACTGGACTCCCCTCCCGGCCTGGGGCCAACGTCCTGACTTTC. Amino acids: CASSLTGLPSRPGANVLTF. Together with reference TRBV7-3 and TRBJ2-6, the CDR3 gives the full variable domain: GAGVSQTPSNKVTEKGKYVELRCDPISGHTALYWYRQSLGQGPEFLIYFQGTGAADDSGLPNDRFFAVRPEGSVSTLKIQRTERGDSAVYLCASSLTGLPSRPGANVLTFGAGSRLTVL.

V usage is TRBV11-2 and J usage is TRBJ1-3; D gene ambiguous. CDR1 is SGHAT, CDR2 FQNNGV, per germline. Trimming pared 1 base from V and 4 bases from J, leaving 8 bases between. This CDR3 has 14 residues. The chain's CDR3 is CASSLGPVGNTIYF. The DNA for the CDR3 is TGTGCCAGCAGCTTAGGCCCTGTAGGAAACACCATATATTTT.

The CDR3 protein is CASSPGGANTEAFF. CDR3 bases: TGTGCCAGCTCACCTGGGGGGGCGAACACTGAAGCTTTCTTT. The V and J genes are TRBV18 and TRBJ1-1, with D perhaps matching TRBD1 (6 bases). This CDR3 has 14 amino acids. Germline values: CDR1 KGHSH, CDR2 LQKENI. V lost 3 bases to trimming and J lost 1 base, with 9 bases between them.

Concerning this clone itself: Within the sample, other DNA sequences also encode this same CDR3. The chain has TRBV2 and TRBJ2-5; 8 nucleotides match TRBD2. The junction had 10 bases not matched to a gene; V was cut back by 6 bases and J by 4 bases. Germline V gene lookup returns CDR1 SNHLY and CDR2 FYNNEI. The CDR3 is made up of 15 amino acids. CDR3 protein: CASRAGSGRGETQYF. In DNA, the CDR3 is TGTGCCAGCAGAGCGGGAAGCGGGAGAGGAGAGACCCAGTACTTC. Full variable domain (missing parts from reference TRBV2 and TRBJ2-5): EPEVTQTPSHQVTQMGQEVILRCVPISNHLYFYWYRQILGQKVEFLVSFYNNEISEKSEIFDDQFSVERPDGSNFTLKIRSTKLEDSAMYFCASRAGSGRGETQYFGPGTRLLVL.

The chain combines TRBV6-5 with TRBJ2-1; TRBD2 agrees at 7 bases. V lost 3 bases to trimming and J lost 15 bases; unmatched junction nucleotides: 11. Germline CDR1 is MNHEY and CDR2 is SVGAGI. There are 13 residues in the CDR3. The CDR3 loop reads CASSYLAASDRFF. The CDR3 DNA reads TGTGCCAGCAGTTATCTAGCGGCCTCGGATCGGTTCTTC.

V gene TRBV29-1 combines with J gene TRBJ2-7; 8 bases fit TRBD2. The V gene's germline CDR1 is SQVTM and CDR2 ANQGSEA. The CDR3 consists of 13 residues. Trimming at V came to 3 bases and at J to 5 bases, leaving 6 bases not matched to a gene. The CDR3 DNA reads as TGCAGCGTTGATGGCGGGGGGCGCCACGAGCAGTACTTC. This codes for CSVDGGGRHEQYF.

This sequence joins TRBV5-4 and TRBJ1-2; 9 bases fit TRBD1. V lost 1 base to trimming and J lost 12 bases; unmatched junction nucleotides: 13. Germline loops: CDR1 SGHNT, CDR2 YYREEE (reference sequence). There are 15 residues in the CDR3. The CDR3 region is CASSLSTGGELGHTF. The CDR3 DNA reads as TGTGCCAGCAGCTTGAGTACAGGGGGCGAGTTGGGCCACACCTTC.

The chain uses TRBV5-1 and TRBJ2-2, with TRBD2 matching 11 bases. After removal of 3 bases from V and 3 bases from J, the junction contained 13 bases not matched to a gene. Germline V gene lookup returns CDR1 SGHRS and CDR2 YFSETQ. The CDR3 loop spans 19 amino acids. CDR3 region: CASSWGLLAGVRDTGELFF. CDR3 coding DNA: TGCGCCAGCAGCTGGGGGTTACTAGCGGGAGTTCGCGACACCGGGGAGCTGTTTTTT.

V is TRBV9 and J is TRBJ1-5; 8 bases align to TRBD1. This CDR3 contains 16 residues. Per the germline V gene, CDR1 is SGDLS and CDR2 is YYNGEE. With 4 bases clipped from V and 6 bases from J, the junction kept 12 bases outside the gene matches. CDR3 nucleotides: TGTGCCAGCAGCCCCAGGACAGGGCGGGTGCTTCAGCCCCAGCATTTT. Protein product: CASSPRTGRVLQPQHF.

This chain joins TRBV10-3 and TRBJ1-1, with D possibly being TRBD1 (6 bases). V lost 1 base and J lost 1, with 10 bases in between. The V gene's germline CDR1 is ENHRY and CDR2 SYGVKD. CDR3 length equals 15 residues. The CDR3 sequence is CAISEFRGANTEAFF. DNA of the CDR3: TGTGCCATCAGTGAGTTCCGGGGGGCGAACACTGAAGCTTTCTTT.

The chain employs TRBV27 and TRBJ1-2, with 7 positions matching TRBD1. This CDR3 is built from 13 residues. The J segment lost 8 bases and the V segment lost 5 bases, leaving 8 bases of the junction unmatched. CDR1 is MNHEY, CDR2 SMNVEV, per germline (reference sequence). CDR3 DNA sequence: TGTGCCAGCAGTCTTCGACAGGGAGTAGGCTACACCTTC. This encodes CASSLRQGVGYTF.

The rearrangement joins TRBV6-6 to TRBJ2-5; D is possibly TRBD2 (6 bases). Trimming removed 6 bases from V and 2 bases from J, with 19 bases in between. There are 16 residues in the CDR3. In germline, CDR1 is MNHNY, CDR2 SVGAGI (reference sequence). As DNA, the CDR3 is TGTGCCAGCAGACGCGAAGGGTTTGGGGGGCAAGAGACCCAGTACTTC. Encoded protein: CASRREGFGGQETQYF.

As DNA, the CDR3 is TGTGCCAGCAATGGACAGGGAAGGACCCAGTACTTC. It specifies CASNGQGRTQYF. The chain links TRBV6-5 to TRBJ2-5, with 8 bases matching TRBD1. In germline, CDR1 is MNHEY, CDR2 SVGAGI. The junction had 5 bases not matched to a gene; V was cut back by 7 bases and J by 7 bases. The CDR3 is 12 residues long.

The chain recombines TRBV9 with TRBJ1-4; TRBD1 is a possible D gene (5 bases). The CDR3 has 14 residues. The germline V gene encodes CDR1 SGDLS and CDR2 YYNGEE. The V end was cut by 0 bases, the J end by 6 bases, with 9 bases between. The CDR3 is CASSVDRWDEKLFF. The DNA of the CDR3 is TGTGCCAGCAGCGTAGACAGGTGGGATGAAAAACTGTTTTTT.